The 14 T cell receptor beta chains in this list originate from one sample, sequenced in a study of metastatic and nonmetastatic thyroid tumors. With MiXCR, TCRdb reprocessed the PCR reads. The sample comprises 25,000 to 35,000 clones, roughly 25% of which are singletons, and approximately 8.5% rests with the top ten. No patient had received any treatment before thyroid surgery. Sequenced: blood. All receptors derive from a female donor with papillary thyroid cancer or a benign thyroid nodule (not recorded which). Some clones in this sample may be carry-over from other donors' samples.

This clone showed up many times. This chain connects TRBV20-1 to TRBJ2-7; 9 bases fit TRBD2. The CDR3 length is 15 residues. Germline V CDR1 and CDR2: DFQATT, SNEGSKA (reference sequence). V lost 3 bases to trimming and J lost 7 bases; unmatched junction nucleotides: 13. CDR3 nucleotide sequence: TGCAGTGCTAGTTTGCGGGAGGGGTTTCCTAATGAGCAGTACTTC. It codes for CSASLREGFPNEQYF.

Of note for this clone: Possible read error: a much larger clone is one base away. As the CDR3 is not closed by the conserved phenylalanine or tryptophan, this likely results from a read error. The chain uses TRBV3-1 and TRBJ2-5, with D unresolved. V shed 4 bases and J shed 2 bases, with 2 bases lying between them. The CDR3 contains 11 residues. Germline loops: CDR1 LGHDT, CDR2 YNNKEL (reference sequence). In DNA form, the CDR3 reads TGTGCCAGCAGCCGGCAAGAGACCCAGTACTCC. Translation: CASSRQETQYS.

The table lists this clone with many counts. The V call is TRBV5-1, the J call TRBJ1-3; D not certain. Trimming left V 0 bases short and J 4 bases short, with 11 bases between. Germline-derived CDR1 and CDR2 are SGHRS and YFSETQ. The CDR3 length is 15 residues. The CDR3 nucleotides read TGCGCCAGCAGCTTGGATGGCAGTCAAGGAAACACCATATATTTT. Residues: CASSLDGSQGNTIYF.

The sample holds a few counts of this clone. The CDR3 region is CASSLSPGSPGETQYF. The DNA of the CDR3 is TGTGCCAGCAGTTTGTCGCCAGGGTCCCCTGGGGAGACCCAGTACTTC. The chain recombines TRBV6-1 with TRBJ2-5, with D possibly being TRBD1 (5 bases). The V gene lost 5 bases and the J gene lost 5 bases, with 21 bases spanning the gap. The CDR3 runs 16 residues. Germline V CDR1 and CDR2: MNHNS, SASEGT.

This clone was detected many times. A junction boundary mismatches the germline segment, possibly from a read error. The chain combines TRBV7-7 with TRBJ2-7, with 15 nucleotides matching TRBD2. Germline V CDR1 and CDR2: SSHAT, FNYEAQ (reference sequence). The CDR3 spans 17 residues. In DNA, the CDR3 is TGTGCTAGCAGCTTGCCTTCGGGGACTAGCGGGAGGCTGGGGCAGTACTTC. Translating it yields CASSLPSGTSGRLGQYF.

This clone was picked up a small number of times. The chain has TRBV20-1 and TRBJ2-7, with 7 bases fitting TRBD2. J gave up 4 bases and V 7 bases, and 10 bases lay outside the gene matches. CDR3 size: 13 residues. Looked up from germline, CDR1 is DFQATT and CDR2 is SNEGSKA (reference sequence). CDR3 amino acids: CSGRGGRDYEQYF. CDR3 sequence (DNA): TGCAGTGGTCGTGGCGGGAGAGATTACGAGCAGTACTTC.

In regard to this clone: The junction shows a germline mismatch at one end, possibly a read error. The J gene is TRBJ1-2, the V gene TRBV28; D call uncertain. CDR1 is MDHEN, CDR2 SYDVKM, per germline. The CDR3 extends over 12 amino acids. The CDR3 is CASGRTQYVYTF. CDR3 nucleotide sequence: TGTGCCAGCGGGAGGACTCAGTATGTCTACACCTTC.

V usage is TRBV20-1 and J usage is TRBJ2-2; TRBD2 agrees at 9 bases. The CDR3 is made up of 16 amino acids. Trimming removed 2 bases from V and 3 bases from J; junction bases left unmatched: 7. Germline loops: CDR1 DFQATT, CDR2 SNEGSKA (reference sequence). CDR3 region: CSARNRLAEDTGELFF. The DNA for the CDR3 is TGCAGTGCTAGAAACCGACTAGCGGAGGACACCGGGGAGCTGTTTTTT.

This clone was detected many times. The chain links TRBV28 to TRBJ2-1; D ambiguous. Germline CDR1 is MDHEN and CDR2 is SYDVKM. Deletions cut 7 bases from V and 6 bases from J, with 28 bases between. The CDR3 length is 18 residues. The CDR3 is CASNNGPLIVSLPNEQFF. The CDR3 DNA is TGTGCCAGCAATAACGGGCCCCTGATAGTCTCCCTCCCCAATGAGCAGTTCTTC.

This clone was counted many times. The chain joins TRBV29-1 to TRBJ2-1, with D possibly TRBD2 on 6 matching bases. Trimming took off 3 bases at V and 10 bases at J, with 25 bases between the two ends. Looked up from germline, CDR1 is SQVTM and CDR2 is ANQGSEA. The CDR3 runs 16 residues. The CDR3 nucleotides read TGCAGCGTTGATGGTCCGGGTGAGGACTACCTGGACGAGCAGTTCTTC. Translating gives CSVDGPGEDYLDEQFF.

V usage is TRBV20-1 and J usage is TRBJ1-5; TRBD1 agrees at 9 bases. Germline V gives CDR1 DFQATT, CDR2 SNEGSKA (reference sequence). V shed 2 bases, J shed 4 bases, and the junction held 3 bases outside the gene matches. The CDR3 is 14 amino acids. CDR3 loop: CSARHGQGNQPQHF. Here the CDR3 DNA reads TGCAGTGCTAGACATGGACAGGGGAATCAGCCCCAGCATTTT.

The V and J genes are TRBV20-1 and TRBJ2-1; D is undetermined. Germline CDR1 and CDR2: DFQATT and SNEGSKA (reference sequence). V dropped 0 bases and J dropped 8 bases, with 17 bases sitting between them. The CDR3 is 15 residues long. The CDR3 coding sequence is TGCAGTGCTAGAGATTGGCAAGAAGCCCAACATGAGCAGTTCTTC. This translates into CSARDWQEAQHEQFF.

The sample holds many counts of this clone. The rearrangement uses TRBV2 and TRBJ1-1; D remains ambiguous. This CDR3 has 10 residues. Trimming removed 6 bases at V and 11 bases at J, with 10 bases between. Germline assignment: CDR1 SNHLY and CDR2 FYNNEI. The CDR3 region is CASRDKWAFF. The CDR3 DNA reads TGTGCCAGCAGAGACAAGTGGGCTTTCTTT.

This clone was observed many times. V gene TRBV19 combines with J gene TRBJ1-2; unclear D gene. The CDR3 has 13 amino acids. Germline assignment: CDR1 LNHDA and CDR2 SQIVND (reference sequence). Between the trimmed V and J ends, which lost 8 bases and 4 bases, there was a span of 14 bases. The CDR3 sequence: CASRIAGSYGYTF. The CDR3 nucleotides read TGTGCCAGTCGCATTGCGGGGAGCTATGGCTACACCTTC.